The rows below give T cell receptor beta chains drawn from one sample of a study of long-term antiretroviral therapy in people with HIV. Some clones are missing from TCRdb's copy, which holds only in-frame ones; the method was immunoSEQ multiplex PCR. This table holds 17,000 or so clones, over 75% found once. The sequencing used unsorted PBMCs, collected 0.3 years after starting antiretroviral therapy. The source of these receptors is a man in his 60s with HIV. CDR3s include the opening cysteine and the closing phenylalanine or tryptophan. A D gene is named only where the DNA matches it firmly. Not all rows give a size; the values are once, few, many and, for expanded clones, a class.

TRBV7-2	.	.	TRBJ2-7	TGTGCCAGCAGCTGGGGACTTTCCTACGAGCAGTACTTC	CASSWGLSYEQYF
TRBV4-1	.	.	TRBJ1-2	TGCGCCAGCAGCCAAGAATTAACGGGGGTGATTATCGCTAACTATGGCTACACCTTC	CASSQELTGVIIANYGYTF
TRBV19	.	.	TRBJ2-1	TGTGCCAGTAGTACCTCCGCGGAGCAGTTCTTC	CASSTSAEQFF
TRBV7-6	.	.	TRBJ1-2	TGTGCCAGCAGCGACATCCGGGCTAACTATGGCTACACCTTC	CASSDIRANYGYTF
TRBV19	.	TRBD1	TRBJ1-2	TGTGCCAGTAGTTCTGACAGGGGGATCTATGGCTACACCTTC	CASSSDRGIYGYTF
TRBV28	.	.	TRBJ2-1	TGTGCCAGCAGTTTATTAACGGTTGAGCAGTTCTTC	CASSLLTVEQFF
TRBV7-6	.	TRBD2	TRBJ2-7	TGTGCCAGCAGCTTAGGACCTTCTAGCGGGGGGTACGAGCAGTACTTC	CASSLGPSSGGYEQYF
TRBV9	.	TRBD1	TRBJ2-7	TGTGCCAGCAGCGGGGGACAGGGGGGCTACGAGCAGTACTTC	CASSGGQGGYEQYF
TRBV30	.	.	TRBJ2-7	TGTGCCTGGAGAGGCAGGGGGGGATCCTACGAGCAGTACTTC	CAWRGRGGSYEQYF
TRBV5-8	once	TRBD1	TRBJ1-1	TGTGCCAGCAGCTTGGACGACAGGGACACTGAAGCTTTCTTT	CASSLDDRDTEAFF
TRBV18	.	.	TRBJ2-3	TGTGCCAGCTCACCACAACAGAGAGTACTAGACACCACAGATACGCAGTATTTT	CASSPQQRVLDTTDTQYF
TRBV15	.	.	TRBJ2-7	TGTGCCACCAGCACCCAGCCTCAGAGGGGCTACGAGCAGTACTTC	CATSTQPQRGYEQYF
TRBV7-9	once	TRBD1	TRBJ2-5	TGTGCCAGCAGTCCACAGACAGGGGGGATCCAAGAGACCCAGTACTTC	CASSPQTGGIQETQYF
TRBV4-1	.	TRBD1	TRBJ1-2	TGCGCCAGCAGCCAGGTAGGGACAGAAAAGAACTATGGCTACACCTTC	CASSQVGTEKNYGYTF
TRBV6-5	once	.	TRBJ1-1	TGTGCCAGCAGTTCCCAGGGCCAGAACGAAGCTTTCTTT	CASSSQGQNEAFF
TRBV28	.	.	TRBJ1-1	TGTGCCACTCTGAACGGGGGGCGGACTGAAGCTTTCTTT	CATLNGGRTEAFF
TRBV18	.	TRBD1	TRBJ1-2	TGTGCCAGCTCCCAGGACAGGCATTATGGCTACACCTTC	CASSQDRHYGYTF
TRBV27	.	.	TRBJ2-4	TGTGCCAGCAGAGGCGGCGTTGGTTACATTCAGTACTTC	CASRGGVGYIQYF
TRBV10-3	.	TRBD2	TRBJ2-7	TGTGCCATCAGTGTTGGTAGCGGGGGTGAGGGCGAGCAGTACTTC	CAISVGSGGEGEQYF
TRBV28	.	.	TRBJ1-2	TGTGCCAGCTTAAGGGGCGGCGGCTATGGCTACACCTTC	CASLRGGGYGYTF
TRBV7-9	.	TRBD1	TRBJ1-1	TGTGCCAGCAGCTTAGCCGGGACAGGGAGGACTGAAGCTTTCTTT	CASSLAGTGRTEAFF
TRBV23-1	.	.	TRBJ2-5	TGCGCCACCATTAGGGCCAAAACGGGGACCCAGTACTTC	CATIRAKTGTQYF
TRBV9	.	.	TRBJ2-5	TGTGCCAGCAGCGACTTAGGAGGGACCCAGTACTTC	CASSDLGGTQYF